Listed below are T cell receptor beta chains from one sample, sequenced in a study of OX40 agonist ivuxolimab in advanced cancers. Sequencing was performed with immunoSEQ multiplex PCR; in TCRdb, only in-frame clones are kept and a portion is missing. The table lists 70,000 or so clones, roughly 90% of them singletons. The starting material was CD4+ or CD8+ T cells sorted from blood, obtained in a trial of the OX40 agonist ivuxolimab. Receptor source: an adult with an advanced solid tumor such as melanoma, head and neck, liver or kidney cancer. Each CDR3 is given with its conserved first and last residue. D genes are given only for firm matches. Part of the rows lack a size; the others show once, few, many or a class for expanded clones.

clone size	CDR3 length	D gene	J gene	V gene	CDR3 protein	CDR3 DNA
.	15	.	TRBJ2-7	TRBV13	CASSLSPSGSYEQYF	TGTGCCAGCAGCTTATCGCCGTCGGGCTCCTACGAGCAGTACTTC
.	16	TRBD2	TRBJ2-1	TRBV7-3	CASSPTSGGAFNEQFF	TGTGCCAGCAGCCCAACTAGCGGGGGGGCGTTCAATGAGCAGTTCTTC
.	17	TRBD1	TRBJ1-4	TRBV10-3	CAISDRAGGATNEKLFF	TGTGCCATCAGTGATCGGGCAGGGGGCGCGACTAATGAAAAACTGTTTTTT
.	14	.	TRBJ1-5	TRBV19	CASSKRTVNQPQHF	TGTGCCAGTAGTAAGAGGACCGTCAATCAGCCCCAGCATTTT
.	17	TRBD1	TRBJ1-1	TRBV5-6	CASSLGATGGEGAEAFF	TGTGCCAGCAGCTTGGGGGCGACAGGGGGCGAGGGGGCCGAAGCTTTCTTT
.	15	TRBD1	TRBJ2-7	TRBV9	CASSPGTGGSYEQYF	TGTGCCAGCAGCCCAGGGACAGGGGGATCCTACGAGCAGTACTTC
.	16	TRBD1	TRBJ1-4	TRBV5-1	CASSLRSGQINEKLFF	TGCGCCAGCAGCTTGCGCTCGGGACAGATTAATGAAAAACTGTTTTTT
.	16	TRBD1	TRBJ2-7	TRBV6-5	CASSYSTGETSYEQYF	TGTGCCAGCAGTTACTCTACAGGGGAGACCTCCTACGAGCAGTACTTC
once	13	.	TRBJ1-1	TRBV6-4	CASSVTTWGEAFF	TGTGCCAGCAGTGTGACGACATGGGGGGAAGCTTTCTTT
.	15	TRBD1	TRBJ1-2	TRBV10-2	CASSEFWTGGEGYTF	TGCGCCAGCAGTGAGTTCTGGACAGGGGGAGAGGGCTACACCTTC
.	15	.	TRBJ2-7	TRBV19	CASSNTLERRSEQYF	TGTGCCAGTAGTAACACGTTGGAGCGTAGGAGCGAGCAGTACTTC
.	14	.	TRBJ2-7	TRBV15	CATSPGAGNYEQYF	TGTGCCACCAGCCCCGGAGCAGGGAACTACGAGCAGTACTTC
.	16	.	TRBJ2-1	TRBV6-6	CASSYTQQSSYNEQFF	TGTGCCAGCAGTTACACACAACAGAGCTCCTACAATGAGCAGTTCTTC
.	17	TRBD2	TRBJ2-1	TRBV9	CASSGTSGGRTYNEQFF	TGTGCCAGCTCCGGGACTAGCGGGGGCCGTACCTACAATGAGCAGTTCTTC
.	15	TRBD1	TRBJ1-3	TRBV7-6	CASSLGRTGGNTIYF	TGTGCCAGCAGCTTAGGGAGGACAGGGGGAAACACCATATATTTT
.	17	TRBD2	TRBJ2-3	TRBV2	CASSWPTSGSRTDTQYF	TGTGCCAGCAGTTGGCCGACTAGCGGCTCTCGAACAGATACGCAGTATTTT
.	15	.	TRBJ2-7	TRBV4-3	CASSQGGSATYEQYF	TGCGCCAGCAGCCAAGGGGGGTCAGCAACCTACGAGCAGTACTTC
.	14	TRBD1	TRBJ2-5	TRBV13	CASSSGTVQETQYF	TGTGCCAGCAGCTCAGGGACAGTCCAAGAGACCCAGTACTTC
.	16	TRBD1	TRBJ2-3	TRBV29-1	CSVEFLGQGETDTQYF	TGCAGCGTTGAATTTCTCGGACAGGGTGAGACAGATACGCAGTATTTT
.	16	.	TRBJ2-5	TRBV7-8	CASSLSTGMKLETQYF	TGTGCCAGCAGCTTAAGTACGGGGATGAAGTTGGAGACCCAGTACTTC
.	13	.	TRBJ2-3	TRBV4-1	CASSQFPGDTQYF	TGCGCCAGCAGCCAATTCCCTGGGGATACGCAGTATTTT
.	15	.	TRBJ1-1	TRBV7-6	CASSLAQGLNTEAFF	TGTGCCAGCAGCTTAGCACAGGGTCTAAACACTGAAGCTTTCTTT
.	15	TRBD1	TRBJ2-7	TRBV4-1	CASSQSGQGGYEQYF	TGCGCCAGCAGCCAATCAGGACAGGGGGGGTACGAGCAGTACTTC
.	12	.	TRBJ2-7	TRBV5-1	CASSLGRYEQYF	TGCGCCAGCAGCTTGGGCCGCTACGAGCAGTACTTC
.	14	.	TRBJ1-2	TRBV7-3	CASSLTGADYGYTF	TGTGCCAGCAGCTTAACGGGGGCGGACTATGGCTACACCTTC
.	15	TRBD1	TRBJ2-7	TRBV5-4	CASSLRQGIGYEQYF	TGTGCCAGCAGCCTCCGACAGGGAATCGGCTACGAGCAGTACTTC
.	16	TRBD2	TRBJ2-5	TRBV4-1	CASSHRLAGYQETQYF	TGCGCCAGCAGCCACCGACTAGCGGGGTACCAAGAGACCCAGTACTTC
.	13	TRBD2	TRBJ2-1	TRBV6-5	CASSYGEGGEQFF	TGTGCCAGCAGTTATGGGGAGGGAGGAGAGCAGTTCTTC
.	13	TRBD1	TRBJ1-4	TRBV9	CASSGTGVEKLFF	TGTGCCAGCAGCGGGACAGGGGTCGAAAAACTGTTTTTT
.	17	TRBD2	TRBJ2-2	TRBV7-6	CASSLERGAANTGELFF	TGTGCCAGCAGCTTAGAGCGGGGGGCTGCGAACACCGGGGAGCTGTTTTTT
.	14	.	TRBJ2-5	TRBV27	CASSFLGNGETQYF	TGTGCCAGCAGTTTCCTGGGAAACGGGGAGACCCAGTACTTC
.	16	.	TRBJ2-2	TRBV19	CASSIEGASDPGELFF	TGTGCCAGTAGTATAGAAGGGGCTAGCGATCCCGGGGAGCTGTTTTTT
.	14	TRBD1	TRBJ1-5	TRBV4-1	CASSQVQGNQPQHF	TGCGCCAGCAGCCAAGTACAGGGGAACCAGCCCCAGCATTTT
.	12	.	TRBJ2-7	TRBV2	CASRRVGHEQYF	TGTGCCAGCAGGAGGGTCGGGCACGAGCAGTACTTC
.	13	.	TRBJ2-7	TRBV27	CASSLGAHYEQYF	TGTGCCAGCAGTTTGGGGGCGCACTACGAGCAGTACTTC
.	15	.	TRBJ1-1	TRBV7-6	CASSLVPGPNTEAFF	TGTGCCAGCAGCTTAGTCCCGGGACCTAACACTGAAGCTTTCTTT
.	13	.	TRBJ2-1	TRBV11-2	CASSDIGVDEQFF	TGTGCCAGCAGCGACATAGGGGTGGATGAGCAGTTCTTC
.	15	.	TRBJ1-1	TRBV5-8	CASSLVGAGSTEAFF	TGTGCCAGCAGCTTGGTTGGGGCAGGGTCCACTGAAGCTTTCTTT
.	12	.	TRBJ2-1	TRBV5-4	CASSSLKDEQFF	TGTGCCAGCAGCTCCCTCAAGGATGAGCAGTTCTTC
.	13	.	TRBJ1-1	TRBV6-5	CASSPQEGTEAFF	TGTGCCAGCAGTCCCCAGGAGGGGACTGAAGCTTTCTTT
.	12	.	TRBJ1-1	TRBV19	CASSHRQSEAFF	TGTGCCAGTAGCCATAGACAGTCTGAAGCTTTCTTT
.	13	.	TRBJ2-2	TRBV7-7	CASSVTDAGELFF	TGTGCTAGCAGCGTGACAGACGCCGGGGAGCTGTTTTTT
.	12	.	TRBJ2-7	TRBV6-5	CASSPSGAEQYF	TGTGCCAGCAGTCCATCCGGGGCCGAGCAGTACTTC
.	15	TRBD2	TRBJ2-7	TRBV30	CAWTLAGGPGDEQYF	TGTGCCTGGACACTAGCGGGGGGGCCAGGGGACGAGCAGTACTTC
.	19	.	TRBJ1-5	TRBV4-1	CASSLSPRVDNYFHQPQHF	TGCGCCAGCAGCCTTTCGCCCCGGGTGGACAATTATTTTCACCAGCCCCAGCATTTT
.	13	.	TRBJ2-5	TRBV7-8	CASSYLGWETQYF	TGTGCCAGCAGCTATCTGGGATGGGAGACCCAGTACTTC
.	15	.	TRBJ2-3	TRBV11-2	CASSLIASHTDTQYF	TGTGCCAGCAGCTTAATAGCCTCCCACACAGATACGCAGTATTTT
.	16	.	TRBJ2-7	TRBV11-1	CASSFYVGGLIYEQYF	TGTGCCAGCAGCTTTTACGTGGGGGGCCTTATCTACGAGCAGTACTTC
.	17	TRBD1	TRBJ1-6	TRBV6-4	CASSASGGRYNNSPLHF	TGTGCCAGCAGTGCCTCAGGGGGGAGGTACAATAATTCACCCCTCCACTTT
.	13	.	TRBJ1-2	TRBV19	CASSVGTKGGYTF	TGTGCCAGTAGTGTCGGGACAAAAGGGGGCTACACCTTC
.	18	.	TRBJ2-1	TRBV7-9	CASSLTGAPLTGNDEQFF	TGTGCCAGCAGCCTAACCGGGGCGCCTCTAACAGGGAACGATGAGCAGTTCTTC
.	14	.	TRBJ1-5	TRBV6-6	CASSYSDSYQPQHF	TGTGCCAGCAGCTACTCGGACAGCTATCAGCCCCAGCATTTT
.	13	.	TRBJ2-7	TRBV6-1	CASSEDRLYEQYF	TGTGCCAGCAGTGAAGATCGACTATACGAGCAGTACTTC